Below, one TCR beta chain is given with its context. The authors' processing: Researchers report that nucleated cell counts were estimated from reference gene primer amplification. Sequenced by immunoSEQ multiplex PCR; TCRdb stores in-frame clones only, minus some. The V and J calls and the clone size are those of that table, but D and trimming were determined from the DNA. Here the sample spans roughly 340,000 clones, about 90% being singletons. This CDR3 comprises 16 residues. Per the germline V gene, CDR1 is SQVTM and CDR2 is ANQGSEA. After removal of 7 bases from V and 4 bases from J, the junction contained 16 bases not matched to a gene. The sample is drawn from a study of blood T cell repertoires in COVID-19. Study-level background: T cells, B-cell-depleted T cells, or PBMCs supplied cDNA or gDNA.

The gene calls are TRBV29-1 and TRBJ2-1; TRBD1 matches 7 bases. Specimen: peripheral blood. This TCR was sampled from a woman in her forties or fifties with COVID-19, enrolled during active disease. The CDR3 nucleotides read TGCAGCGCCCACACTCTTTTGGACAGGAGTTACAATGAGCAGTTCTTC. Translated, it gives CSAHTLLDRSYNEQFF.